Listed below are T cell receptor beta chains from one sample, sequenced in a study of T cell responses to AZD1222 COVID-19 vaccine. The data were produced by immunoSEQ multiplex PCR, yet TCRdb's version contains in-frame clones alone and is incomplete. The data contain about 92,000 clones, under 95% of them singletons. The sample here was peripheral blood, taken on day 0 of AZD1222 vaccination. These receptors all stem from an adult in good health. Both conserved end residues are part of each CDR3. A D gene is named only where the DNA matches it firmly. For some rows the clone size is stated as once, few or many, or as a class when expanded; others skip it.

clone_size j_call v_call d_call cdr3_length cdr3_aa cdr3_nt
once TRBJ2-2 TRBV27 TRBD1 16 CASSLRTGLVTGELFF TGTGCCAGCAGTTTAAGGACAGGGCTGGTCACCGGGGAGCTGTTTTTT
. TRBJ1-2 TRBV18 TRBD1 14 CASSPTTGNYGYTF TGTGCCAGCTCACCAACGACAGGGAACTATGGCTACACCTTC
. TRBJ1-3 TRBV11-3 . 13 CASSLDPGNTIYF TGTGCCAGCAGCTTAGATCCTGGAAACACCATATATTTT
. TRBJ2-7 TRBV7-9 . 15 CASSSAGVGSYEQYF TGTGCCAGCAGTTCCGCTGGCGTAGGGTCCTACGAGCAGTACTTC
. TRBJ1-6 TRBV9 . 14 CASSVQTDNSPLHF TGTGCCAGCAGCGTACAGACCGATAATTCACCCCTCCACTTT
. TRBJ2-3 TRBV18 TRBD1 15 CASSLDRARTDTQYF TGTGCCAGCTCACTGGACAGGGCGCGCACAGATACGCAGTATTTT
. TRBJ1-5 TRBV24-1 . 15 CATSDSGVANQPQHF TGTGCCACCAGTGATTCGGGGGTGGCCAATCAGCCCCAGCATTTT
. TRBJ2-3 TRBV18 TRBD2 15 CASSQTSGGRDTQYF TGTGCCAGCTCACAAACTAGCGGGGGCCGAGATACGCAGTATTTT
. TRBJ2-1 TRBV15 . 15 CATSRGDGGRNEQFF TGTGCCACCAGCAGAGGAGACGGCGGCCGTAATGAGCAGTTCTTC
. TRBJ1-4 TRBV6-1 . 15 CASSERQGHNEKLFF TGTGCCAGCAGTGAACGTCAGGGACATAATGAAAAACTGTTTTTT
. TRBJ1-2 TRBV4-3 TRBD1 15 CASRKEGQLITGYTF TGCGCCAGCAGGAAGGAGGGACAGCTTATAACTGGCTACACCTTC
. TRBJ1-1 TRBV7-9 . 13 CASRFMGDGEAFF TGTGCCAGCAGGTTCATGGGCGACGGTGAAGCTTTCTTT
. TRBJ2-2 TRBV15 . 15 CATGTPPLPTGELFF TGTGCCACCGGTACCCCCCCCCTTCCCACCGGGGAGCTGTTTTTT
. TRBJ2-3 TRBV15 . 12 CATSREVDTQYF TGTGCCACCAGCAGAGAAGTTGATACGCAGTATTTT
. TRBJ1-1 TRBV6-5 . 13 CASSYNMNTEAFF TGTGCCAGCAGTTACAATATGAACACTGAAGCTTTCTTT
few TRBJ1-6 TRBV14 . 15 CASSQALGPASPLHF TGTGCCAGCAGCCAAGCGTTAGGCCCAGCTTCACCCCTCCACTTT
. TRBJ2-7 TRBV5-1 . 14 CASSRDKGSDEQYF TGCGCCAGCAGCCGGGACAAGGGTTCCGACGAGCAGTACTTC
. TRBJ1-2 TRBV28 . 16 CATDGGAAIYNYGYTF TGTGCCACCGACGGTGGGGCCGCGATTTATAACTATGGCTACACCTTC
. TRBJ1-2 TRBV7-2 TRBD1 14 CASSSRTGGYGYTF TGTGCCAGCAGCTCAAGGACAGGGGGATATGGCTACACCTTC
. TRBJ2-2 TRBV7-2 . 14 CASSLVGTSGELFF TGTGCCAGCAGCTTAGTAGGGACCTCAGGGGAGCTGTTTTTT
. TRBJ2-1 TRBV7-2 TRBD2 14 CASCLAGGYNEQFF TGTGCCAGCTGCCTAGCGGGGGGTTACAATGAGCAGTTCTTC
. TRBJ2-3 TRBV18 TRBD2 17 CASSPRPAGGMTDTQYF TGTGCCAGCTCACCACGTCCAGCGGGGGGGATGACAGATACGCAGTATTTT
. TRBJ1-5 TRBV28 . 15 CASSFLTRKNQPQHF TGTGCCAGCAGTTTTCTGACAAGGAAAAATCAGCCCCAGCATTTT
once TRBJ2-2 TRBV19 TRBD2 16 CASSRLAGVGTGELFF TGTGCCAGTAGCAGACTAGCGGGGGTGGGCACCGGGGAGCTGTTTTTT
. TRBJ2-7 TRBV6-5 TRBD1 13 CASTKDRGYEQYF TGTGCCAGCACCAAGGACAGGGGTTACGAGCAGTACTTC
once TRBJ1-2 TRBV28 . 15 CASSYPARGRHGYTF TGTGCCAGCAGTTATCCCGCCCGAGGACGGCATGGCTACACCTTC
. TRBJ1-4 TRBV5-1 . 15 CASSFAGATNEKLFF TGCGCCAGCAGCTTCGCAGGGGCAACTAATGAAAAACTGTTTTTT
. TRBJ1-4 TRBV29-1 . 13 CSVALSGREKLFF TGCAGCGTTGCATTGTCAGGGAGGGAAAAACTGTTTTTT
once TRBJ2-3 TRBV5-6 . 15 CASSLLGGGTDTQYF TGTGCCAGCAGCTTGCTGGGTGGGGGCACAGATACGCAGTATTTT
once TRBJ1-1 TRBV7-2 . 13 CASSADKSLKAFF TGTGCCAGCAGCGCGGACAAATCCTTGAAAGCTTTCTTT
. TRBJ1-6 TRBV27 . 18 CASSRALIHLSEGSPLHF TGTGCCAGCAGCCGAGCCCTTATCCATTTGTCAGAGGGTTCACCCCTCCACTTT
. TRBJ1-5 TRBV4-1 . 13 CASSQYSNQPQHF TGCGCCAGCAGCCAATATAGCAATCAGCCCCAGCATTTT
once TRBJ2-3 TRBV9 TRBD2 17 CASSVGVAGGQSDTQYF TGTGCCAGCAGCGTAGGGGTAGCGGGGGGTCAATCAGATACGCAGTATTTT
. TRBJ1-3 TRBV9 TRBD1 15 CASSAGTGQSNTIYF TGTGCCAGCAGCGCTGGGACAGGGCAGTCGAACACCATATATTTT
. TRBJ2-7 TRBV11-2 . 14 CASSLIATGYEQYF TGTGCCAGCAGCTTAATAGCGACGGGATACGAGCAGTACTTC
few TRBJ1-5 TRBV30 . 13 CAWSRTADQPQHF TGTGCCTGGAGCCGGACAGCCGATCAGCCCCAGCATTTT
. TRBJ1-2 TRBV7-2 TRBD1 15 CASSLSFGQGRGYTF TGTGCCAGCAGCTTATCCTTCGGACAGGGTCGGGGCTACACCTTC
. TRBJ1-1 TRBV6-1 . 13 CASSDRVLGEAFF TGTGCCAGCAGTGACAGGGTATTAGGTGAAGCTTTCTTT
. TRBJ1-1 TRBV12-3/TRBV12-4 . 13 CASSLFALGEAFF TGTGCCAGCAGTTTGTTTGCTCTGGGGGAAGCTTTCTTT
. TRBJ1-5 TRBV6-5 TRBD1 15 CASSQWQGVRQPQHF TGTGCCAGCAGTCAGTGGCAGGGGGTTCGTCAGCCCCAGCATTTT
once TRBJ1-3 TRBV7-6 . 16 CASSPHTSGLGNTIYF TGTGCCAGCAGCCCACACACGTCGGGACTCGGAAACACCATATATTTT